Detailed here is one TCR beta chain. The data originate from a study of PD-L1 blockade in urothelial cancer. Time point specified: peripheral blood 6 weeks after treatment start. Assay used: immunoSEQ multiplex PCR; TCRdb lists only in-frame clones, some missing. The data show around 26,000 clones, with less than 85% seen just once and under 2% held by the top ten. J was trimmed by 4 bases and V by 1 base; bases with no gene match: 9. The CDR3 has 18 residues. Germline V lookup: CDR1 KGHSH, CDR2 LQKENI. The chain uses TRBV18 and TRBJ2-2; TRBD1 matches 10 bases. The source is a man between 65 and 80 years old with urothelial cancer. The source material was PBMCs, sampled around atezolizumab (anti-PD-L1) treatment. The CDR3 is CASSPRQGAGSSTGELFF. The CDR3 nucleotides read TGTGCCAGCTCACCACGACAGGGGGCTGGGTCGAGCACCGGGGAGCTGTTTTTT.